This record looks at one T cell receptor beta chain sequence and its context. Per the original data handling: Amplified reference gene primers provided the basis for estimating nucleated cell counts. The protocol was immunoSEQ multiplex PCR, while the TCRdb copy is restricted to in-frame clones and leaves out a portion. V and J calls and clone size are as listed in that table; D and trimming were resolved from the DNA. Here the sample spans about 34,000 clones, approximately 80% being singletons. The germline V gene has CDR1 LGHNA and CDR2 YSLEER. The CDR3 is made up of 16 amino acids. Deletions cut 3 bases from V and 0 bases from J, with 9 bases between. The entry originates in a study of blood T cell repertoires in COVID-19. Looking at the study overall: Acute and convalescent COVID-19 samples came from the United States, Italy and Spain. Sample material is recorded as cDNA or gDNA derived from T cells, B-cell-depleted T cells, or PBMCs.

Sequenced material: peripheral blood. The chain is built from TRBV4-3 and TRBJ1-6, with D unclear. The sequence derives from an elderly man with acute or convalescent COVID-19. The CDR3 sequence is CASSHTRSSYNSPLHF. The CDR3 DNA reads as TGCGCCAGCAGCCATACCCGGAGCTCCTATAATTCACCCCTCCACTTT.